This paragraph covers one T cell receptor beta chain sequence. The repertoire was sequenced with immunoSEQ multiplex PCR; TCRdb's copy has only in-frame clones and lacks some. In the table there are roughly 500,000 clones, around three quarters of which are singletons. This entry belongs to a study of shared T cell receptors in the human thymus. The length of the CDR3 is 13 residues. CDR1 is MDHEN and CDR2 is SYDVKM in the germline V gene. The ends were cut back, 5 bases at V and 1 base at J, with 5 bases in the middle. These data also featured in a second study, about human thymus T cells. That source notes: Use of V and J genes seemed skewed within the thymic and blood repertoires.

V is TRBV28 and J is TRBJ2-2, with a weak D call TRBD2 (5 bases). The sequence was obtained from a boy in the first two years of life with a congenital heart defect. The sequenced sample consisted of thymocytes. CDR3 nucleotides: TGTGCCAGCAGTGGGAGGAACACCGGGGAGCTGTTTTTT. Its translation is CASSGRNTGELFF.